This is a list of T cell receptor beta chains from one sample in a study of CD8 T cells in Susac syndrome. TCRdb processed the immunoSEQ multiplex PCR reads anew with MiXCR; each CDR3 protein has one entry. The sample has around 25,000 distinct CDR3 sequences; just over 90% are singletons. Input material: CD8+ T cells from PBMCs. These receptors all come from a human donor with Susac syndrome. Each CDR3 is given with its conserved first and last residue. A D gene is named only where the DNA matches it firmly. A row's size may be missing; if present it is once, few, many or a size class.

abundance: NA; j_gene: TRBJ2-7; v_gene: TRBV4-1; d_gene: TRBD1; CDR3nt: TGCGCCAGCAGCCAAGAGAGGGACAGTACAGCCTACGAGCAGTACTTC; CDR3aa: CASSQERDSTAYEQYF
abundance: NA; j_gene: TRBJ2-2; v_gene: TRBV7-9; d_gene: TRBD2; CDR3nt: TGTGCCAGCAGCCCAAGACTAGCGGGGGCGGGGACCGGGGAGCTGTTTTTT; CDR3aa: CASSPRLAGAGTGELFF
abundance: NA; j_gene: TRBJ2-7; v_gene: TRBV28; d_gene: TRBD2; CDR3nt: TGTGCCAGCATTCTGAGGACTAGCGGGTCCTACGAGCAGTACTTC; CDR3aa: CASILRTSGSYEQYF
abundance: NA; j_gene: TRBJ2-5; v_gene: TRBV7-8; d_gene: TRBD1; CDR3nt: TGTGCCAGCAGCTTAGGGGCCGCAGGGGGTTTACAGGAGACCCAGTACTTC; CDR3aa: CASSLGAAGGLQETQYF
abundance: NA; j_gene: TRBJ2-4; v_gene: TRBV13; d_gene: NA; CDR3nt: TGTGCCAGCAGCATGCAGCTTGAGGCCAAAAACATTCAGTACTTC; CDR3aa: CASSMQLEAKNIQYF
abundance: NA; j_gene: TRBJ2-7; v_gene: TRBV29-1; d_gene: TRBD1; CDR3nt: TGCAGCGTTGAGGAGGTTTCCCCGGGACAGTCCTACGAGCAGTACTTC; CDR3aa: CSVEEVSPGQSYEQYF
abundance: NA; j_gene: TRBJ2-3; v_gene: TRBV5-6; d_gene: NA; CDR3nt: TGTGCCAGCAGCTTTCTGGCGAGGAATTGGGATACGCAGTATTTT; CDR3aa: CASSFLARNWDTQYF
abundance: NA; j_gene: TRBJ2-1; v_gene: TRBV7-9; d_gene: TRBD2; CDR3nt: TGTGCCAGCAGCTTGGAGCTAGCGGCGAGCTTC; CDR3aa: CASSLELAASF
abundance: NA; j_gene: TRBJ2-7; v_gene: TRBV7-9; d_gene: NA; CDR3nt: TGTGCCAGCAGCCACGACAGCTACGAGCAGTACTTC; CDR3aa: CASSHDSYEQYF
abundance: NA; j_gene: TRBJ1-2; v_gene: TRBV19; d_gene: TRBD1; CDR3nt: TGTGCCAGCACCCCCGGACAGGGTTTATACTATGGCTACACCTTC; CDR3aa: CASTPGQGLYYGYTF
abundance: once; j_gene: TRBJ2-3; v_gene: TRBV7-9; d_gene: TRBD1; CDR3nt: TGTGCCAGCAGCCGAGGACAGGTGGGAGGCACAGATACGCAGTATTTT; CDR3aa: CASSRGQVGGTDTQYF
abundance: NA; j_gene: TRBJ1-6; v_gene: TRBV27; d_gene: NA; CDR3nt: TGTGCCAGCAGTTTATCGACGGCGGGGGACACTAATTCACCCCTCCACTTT; CDR3aa: CASSLSTAGDTNSPLHF
abundance: NA; j_gene: TRBJ2-7; v_gene: TRBV7-9; d_gene: NA; CDR3nt: TGTGCCAGCAGCTTAGCTCTTGACGCCACCTACGAGCAGTACTTC; CDR3aa: CASSLALDATYEQYF